A selection of T cell receptor beta chains follows, all from one sample in a study of regulatory T cells in long-lasting Graves disease. TCRdb reprocessed the multiplex PCR reads via MiXCR and lists one record per CDR3 protein. The data show some 500,000 distinct CDR3 sequences, about 16% seen once. The sample was also reused in another study, on T cells in Graves' hyperthyroidism and ophthalmopathy.

This sample comprised peripheral blood mononuclear cells (PBMCs), obtained at new diagnosis, from a patient treated with antithyroid drugs. The receptors come from a middle-aged woman with Graves disease. The CDR3 runs from the conserved cysteine through the conserved F or W. A D gene is named only where the DNA matches it firmly. Size values are once, few and many counts, or a class for expanded clones, and some rows have none.

j_gene | abundance | d_gene | v_gene | CDR3nt | CDR3aa
TRBJ1-1 | few | NA | TRBV6-6 | TGTGCCAGCAGTTACTCGGCAGGACCTGAAGCTTTCTTT | CASSYSAGPEAFF
TRBJ1-1 | many | NA | TRBV12-3/TRBV12-4 | TGTGCCAGCAGTTTAACCCCTAGGGTGGACACTGAAGCTTTCTTT | CASSLTPRVDTEAFF
TRBJ1-4 | few | TRBD1 | TRBV6-1 | TGTGCCAGCAGTAGACAGGGGGCTGAAAAACTGTTTTTT | CASSRQGAEKLFF
TRBJ1-2 | NA | NA | TRBV6-1 | TGTGCCAGCCACGAACAGGGTAACTATGGCTACACCTTC | CASHEQGNYGYTF
TRBJ1-6 | NA | NA | TRBV7-6 | TGTGCCAGCAGCTTATCGGGTTCTTCACCCCTCCACTTT | CASSLSGSSPLHF
TRBJ2-3 | NA | NA | TRBV18 | TGTGCCAGCTCACCGGGCAGGGGCACAGATACGCAGTATTTT | CASSPGRGTDTQYF
TRBJ2-5 | many | TRBD1 | TRBV28 | TGTGCCAGCAGTTGGGGACAGACAGAGACCCAGTACTTC | CASSWGQTETQYF
TRBJ2-1 | NA | TRBD2 | TRBV12-3/TRBV12-4 | TGTGCCAGCAGTCCAACTAGCGCCCATGAGCAGTTCTTC | CASSPTSAHEQFF
TRBJ1-2 | many | TRBD1 | TRBV28 | TGTGCCAGCAGAGTGGGACAGGGCATCTATGGCTACACCTTC | CASRVGQGIYGYTF
TRBJ1-1 | many | TRBD1 | TRBV12-3/TRBV12-4 | TGTGCCAGCAGTCCACGGGACAGAGGGGTGGTAGACTTT | CASSPRDRGVVDF
TRBJ2-1 | few | TRBD1 | TRBV2 | TGTGCCAGCAGTGAAGTGGGACAGGGGTTAAGCAATGAGCAGTTCTTC | CASSEVGQGLSNEQFF
TRBJ1-5 | NA | NA | TRBV18 | TGTGCCAGCTCACGGGACGGGAATAGCAATCAGCCCCAGCATTTT | CASSRDGNSNQPQHF
TRBJ1-4 | many | NA | TRBV10-3 | TGTGCCATCAGTGCCCAGGAAGGTGAAAAACTGTTTTTT | CAISAQEGEKLFF
TRBJ1-1 | many | NA | TRBV12-3/TRBV12-4 | TGTGCCAGCAGTCGCCCCATTAACACTGAAGCTTTCTTT | CASSRPINTEAFF
TRBJ1-1 | many | TRBD1 | TRBV30 | TGTGCCTGGAGTTTGACAGGGGGCGGAGGGATGAACACTGAAGCTTTCTTT | CAWSLTGGGGMNTEAFF
TRBJ2-3 | NA | NA | TRBV7-9 | TGTGCCAGCAGCTTAAGGGCAGGAACCACAGATACGCAGTATTTT | CASSLRAGTTDTQYF
TRBJ2-1 | many | TRBD2 | TRBV12-3/TRBV12-4 | TGTGCCAGCAGCCCTCCGGGACTAGCGGAGGTCAATGAGCAGTTCTTC | CASSPPGLAEVNEQFF
TRBJ2-5 | many | NA | TRBV2 | TGTGCCAGCAACCTAATCAGGGCAGCGGAGACCCAGTACTTC | CASNLIRAAETQYF
TRBJ2-3 | few | TRBD2 | TRBV19 | TGTGCCAGTAGTAGCGGGGGGGTGGGAGATACGCAGTATTTT | CASSSGGVGDTQYF
TRBJ2-7 | NA | TRBD1 | TRBV12-5 | TGTGCTAGTGGCCGCGACAGGGATACCTACGAGCAGTACTTC | CASGRDRDTYEQYF
TRBJ2-7 | few | NA | TRBV11-1 | TGTGCCAGCAGCCTGGACCCGACCTACGAGCAGTACTTC | CASSLDPTYEQYF
TRBJ1-3 | NA | NA | TRBV30 | TGTGCCTGGCGACCCGTCGGGGGTTTAAACACCATATATTTT | CAWRPVGGLNTIYF
TRBJ1-1 | NA | TRBD1 | TRBV27 | TGTGCCAGCAGCAAATCTTGGACAGGGCCCACTGAAGCTTTCTTT | CASSKSWTGPTEAFF
TRBJ1-1 | many | TRBD1 | TRBV12-3/TRBV12-4 | TGTGCCAGCAGACCGGGGGGCAGGGGGAAGAACACTGAAGCTTTCTTT | CASRPGGRGKNTEAFF
TRBJ2-7 | NA | TRBD2 | TRBV30 | TGTGCCTGGAGTCATACCCTAGCGGGAGCTGACGAGCAGTACTTC | CAWSHTLAGADEQYF
TRBJ2-1 | many | NA | TRBV12-3/TRBV12-4 | TGTGCCAGCAGTTGGGGAGGGGCAGGGGGCTATGAGCAGTTCTTC | CASSWGGAGGYEQFF
TRBJ2-2 | few | NA | TRBV20-1 | TGCAGTGCTAGGCCGGGGAGAACCACCGGGGAGCTGTTTTTT | CSARPGRTTGELFF
TRBJ2-6 | few | TRBD1 | TRBV4-1 | TGCGCCAGCAGCCGCTGGACAGGGGAGGCCAACGTCCTGACTTTC | CASSRWTGEANVLTF